The 21 T cell receptor beta chains given below trace back to one sample, sequenced in a study of identical twins. TCRdb reanalysed the 5' RACE reads using MiXCR and keeps one entry per CDR3 protein. Seen here are nearly 650,000 distinct CDR3 sequences, 7.1% observed once, and the top ten hold about 1.5%. These same data were also listed under a study on yellow fever vaccine responses in identical twins.

The sequenced sample consisted of PBMCs. The source is a woman younger than 30 in good health.

This clonotype was seen many times. The chain has TRBV20-1 and TRBJ2-1; 10 nucleotides align to TRBD1. Germline loops: CDR1 DFQATT, CDR2 SNEGSKA (reference sequence). V lost 0 bases to trimming and J lost 7 bases; unmatched junction nucleotides: 9. The CDR3 is made up of 16 amino acids. CDR3 DNA: TGCAGTGCTAGAGATTATAAGGGACAGGGGTTGAATGAGCAGTTCTTC. Protein sequence: CSARDYKGQGLNEQFF.

This clonotype showed up many times. The chain employs TRBV4-1 and TRBJ2-2; possible D gene TRBD2, 5 bases. The CDR3 is 15 residues long. CDR1 is MGHRA and CDR2 is YSYEKL in the germline V gene. Trimming left V 1 base short and J 7 bases short, with 13 bases between. The CDR3 spells CASSQVGRRIGELFF. The CDR3 nucleotides are TGCGCCAGCAGCCAAGTTGGTAGGAGGATCGGGGAGCTGTTTTTT.

The chain has TRBV28 and TRBJ2-3; possibly TRBD1 for D (5 bases). The CDR3 is made up of 14 amino acids. CDR1 and CDR2 (germline): MDHEN, SYDVKM. Trimming removed 3 bases at V and 2 bases at J, with 9 bases between. DNA for the CDR3: TGTGCCAGCAGTTTTAGGGGCAACACAGATACGCAGTATTTT. It yields the protein CASSFRGNTDTQYF.

The sample holds a few counts of this clonotype. The chain is built from TRBV20-1 and TRBJ1-2, with 10 bases lining up with TRBD1. With 5 bases clipped from V and 7 bases from J, the junction kept 10 bases outside the gene matches. Germline lookup yields CDR1 DFQATT and CDR2 SNEGSKA (reference sequence). The CDR3 spans 14 residues. CDR3 DNA sequence: TGCAGTGCTGCCGGACAGGGGGTCGCTGGTGGCTACACCTTC. Encoded protein: CSAAGQGVAGGYTF.

This clonotype was seen only a few times. This chain links TRBV27 with TRBJ2-1, with D possibly matching TRBD1 (6 bases). Looked up from germline, CDR1 is MNHEY and CDR2 is SMNVEV (reference sequence). V lost 5 bases and J 8 bases, leaving 19 bases between the germline ends. The CDR3 loop spans 15 amino acids. The CDR3 DNA follows: TGTGCCAGCAGTCCACAGGGAAGGATAATCGATGAGCAGTTCTTC. This encodes CASSPQGRIIDEQFF.

This clonotype was observed many times. The chain joins TRBV10-3 to TRBJ2-1, with D perhaps matching TRBD2 (5 bases). V dropped 4 bases and J dropped 0 bases, with 16 bases sitting between them. This CDR3 is 17 amino acids long. The germline V gene has CDR1 ENHRY and CDR2 SYGVKD. Here the CDR3 DNA reads TGTGCCATCAGTGGGGGTGTAGCGCGGGCCTCCTACAATGAGCAGTTCTTC. This gives the protein CAISGGVARASYNEQFF.

A single count supports this clonotype. This rearrangement joins TRBV19 to TRBJ2-2, with TRBD1 matching over 8 bases. This CDR3 contains 15 residues. Germline values: CDR1 LNHDA, CDR2 SQIVND (reference sequence). The junction had 4 bases not matched to a gene; V was cut back by 6 bases and J by 1 base. CDR3 DNA: TGTGCCAGTAGGGTGGACAGGGTGAACACCGGGGAGCTGTTTTTT. This translates into CASRVDRVNTGELFF.

The CDR3 DNA is TGTGCCAGCAGTGATTCGGGAGGGATCACTGAAGCTTTCTTT. It specifies CASSDSGGITEAFF. This chain connects TRBV25-1 to TRBJ1-1; D gene ambiguous. Deletions cut 3 bases from V and 4 bases from J, with 12 bases between. Germline CDR1 and CDR2: MGHDK and SYGVNS. The CDR3 is 14 residues long.

The rearrangement joins TRBV19 to TRBJ2-3, with 8 bases aligning to TRBD2. Germline CDR1 reads LNHDA; CDR2 reads SQIVND (reference sequence). The CDR3 extends over 15 amino acids. J was trimmed by 6 bases and V by 5 bases; bases with no gene match: 10. The CDR3 region is CASSPAGSGGDTQYF. CDR3 DNA: TGTGCCAGTAGTCCCGCGGGCAGCGGGGGCGATACGCAGTATTTT.

This clonotype was seen a few times. The chain joins TRBV28 to TRBJ1-3, with D unclear. The CDR3 is 16 amino acids. V lost 5 bases, J lost 4 bases, and 18 bases lay in between. Germline CDR1 reads MDHEN; CDR2 reads SYDVKM. CDR3: CASSPLVSGVGNTIYF. CDR3 DNA: TGTGCCAGCAGTCCCTTAGTATCCGGGGTCGGAAACACCATATATTTT.

V is TRBV20-1 and J is TRBJ2-3; 9 nucleotides match TRBD1. CDR3 length equals 15 residues. Germline V gene data show CDR1 as DFQATT and CDR2 as SNEGSKA (reference sequence). Trimming cost V 6 bases and J 4 bases; bases outside gene matches: 11. The chain's CDR3 is CSAHTGGGYADTQYF. The CDR3 DNA reads TGCAGTGCCCACACAGGGGGCGGGTACGCAGATACGCAGTATTTT.

J is TRBJ2-1 and V is TRBV7-3; TRBD2 agrees at 8 bases. With 1 base clipped from V and 7 bases from J, the junction kept 15 bases outside the gene matches. This CDR3 spans 18 amino acids. Germline values: CDR1 SGHTA, CDR2 FQGTGA. Here the CDR3 DNA reads TGTGCCAGCAGCTTAATGGGGGCTGCGGGAGGTGCTTTTAATGAGCAGTTCTTC. Amino acid sequence: CASSLMGAAGGAFNEQFF.

A few counts support this clonotype. V is TRBV7-2 and J is TRBJ2-3, with TRBD2 as a possible D gene (7 bases). The CDR3 consists of 16 residues. Per the germline V gene, CDR1 is SGHTA and CDR2 is FQGNSA. The V and J ends lost 1 base and 1 base respectively, with 12 bases between them. Here the CDR3 reads CASSLGRRGRTDTQYF. CDR3 in DNA: TGTGCCAGCAGCTTAGGTCGGCGGGGGCGCACAGATACGCAGTATTTT. The full variable domain, with the rest looked up from reference TRBV7-2 and TRBJ2-3, is GAGVSQSPSNKVTEKGKDVELRCDPISGHTALYWYRQSLGQGLEFLIYFQGNSAPDKSGLPSDRFSAERTGGSVSTLTIQRTQQEDSAVYLCASSLGRRGRTDTQYFGPGTRLTVL.

This clonotype was observed a handful of times. The chain links TRBV20-1 to TRBJ2-7; a possible D gene is TRBD2 (5 bases). V lost 3 bases and J lost 4, with 16 bases in between. The germline CDR1 and CDR2 sequences are DFQATT and SNEGSKA (reference sequence). This CDR3 spans 14 amino acids. The CDR3 DNA is TGCAGTGCTAGTAGGCCAGGCTCGGGGTACGAGCAGTACTTC. It codes for CSASRPGSGYEQYF.

This clonotype showed up just a few times. The chain links TRBV11-2 to TRBJ2-1; possibly TRBD2 for D (6 bases). Germline-derived CDR1 and CDR2 are SGHAT and FQNNGV. CDR3 size: 16 residues. V gave up 4 bases and J gave up 5 bases, with 18 bases separating them. The CDR3 DNA is TGTGCCAGCAGCTCGCCCCGGGGGATGACCCACAATGAGCAGTTCTTC. It encodes CASSSPRGMTHNEQFF. The whole variable domain, remainder taken from reference TRBV11-2 and TRBJ2-1, is EAGVAQSPRYKIIEKRQSVAFWCNPISGHATLYWYQQILGQGPKLLIQFQNNGVVDDSQLPKDRFSAERLKGVDSTLKIQPAKLEDSAVYLCASSSPRGMTHNEQFFGPGTRLTVL.

This clonotype was detected only a few times. This chain joins TRBV6-5 and TRBJ2-7; 11 bases agree with TRBD2. Germline V CDR1 and CDR2: MNHEY, SVGAGI. V lost 3 bases, J lost 4 bases, and 8 bases stayed unmatched. The CDR3 is 16 amino acids. Here the CDR3 DNA reads TGTGCCAGCAGTTATTCTCTAGCGGGGGGACCATACGAGCAGTACGTC. Amino acids: CASSYSLAGGPYEQYV.

This clonotype was counted between two and nine times. This rearrangement joins TRBV11-2 to TRBJ2-7, with D perhaps given as TRBD1 or TRBD2 (6 bases each). Deletions cut 2 bases from V and 13 bases from J, with 24 bases between. The CDR3 is 15 amino acids. Germline CDR1 reads SGHAT; CDR2 reads FQNNGV. The CDR3 spells CASSLSPGADALRYV. CDR3 DNA: TGTGCCAGCAGCTTATCCCCGGGGGCTGACGCCCTGCGCTACGTC.

This clonotype was seen repeatedly, ten times or more. The gene calls are TRBV28 and TRBJ2-1; D not certain. Trimming shortened V by 6 bases and J by 1 base, and 13 bases separated the two germline ends. Looked up from germline, CDR1 is MDHEN and CDR2 is SYDVKM. This CDR3 comprises 15 residues. This chain's CDR3 is CASSLGSLSYNEQFF. The DNA of the CDR3 is TGTGCCAGCAGCCTAGGGTCTTTGTCCTACAATGAGCAGTTCTTC.

This clonotype was counted only a few times. The V and J genes are TRBV6-5 and TRBJ2-3, with 9 bases fitting TRBD2. Germline-derived CDR1 and CDR2 are MNHEY and SVGAGI. Trimming removed 0 bases from V and 4 bases from J; junction bases left unmatched: 5. CDR3 length equals 16 residues. The DNA for the CDR3 is TGTGCCAGCAGTTACTCGTCCGGGACTAGCCCAGATACGCAGTATTTT. It specifies CASSYSSGTSPDTQYF.

The V and J genes are TRBV10-3 and TRBJ2-4; TRBD2 matches at 11 bases. V lost 6 bases, J lost 3 bases, and 7 bases stayed unmatched. This CDR3 contains 16 residues. Germline CDR1 reads ENHRY; CDR2 reads SYGVKD. The DNA of the CDR3 is TGTGCCATCAGGTCGGGACTAGCGGAGTACAAAAACATTCAGTACTTC. Amino acid sequence: CAIRSGLAEYKNIQYF.

This clonotype was seen only a few times. The V and J genes are TRBV28 and TRBJ2-7; D is ambiguous. V lost 4 bases to trimming and J lost 6 bases, with 13 bases between them. The germline V gene encodes CDR1 MDHEN and CDR2 SYDVKM. The CDR3 totals 13 residues. The CDR3 nucleotides are TGTGCCAGCAGTTCCACTCTTCCTTCCGAGCAGTACTTC. Its protein product is CASSSTLPSEQYF.